This TCR beta chain is from a study of cytomegalovirus exposure and HLA in healthy donors. To note about this clone: The antigen is unknown.

The CDR3 extends over 15 amino acids. Trimming removed 10 bases from V and 2 bases from J; junction bases left unmatched: 12. Germline assignment: CDR1 SGHRS and CDR2 YFSETQ. Whole-study results and caveats: Many donors carried some public TCRs, although rarity characterized most TCR sequences.

The study ran its PCR with 60 Vbeta and 13 Jbeta primers. Sequencing was performed with immunoSEQ multiplex PCR; in TCRdb, only in-frame clones are kept and a portion is missing. This sample carries 120,000 or so clones, 76% of them seen once, and the ten largest clones take about 16%. The sample taken for sequencing was PBMCs. This clonotype was obtained from a man aged 45-60 years in good health and CMV-seropositive. The genes are TRBV5-1 and TRBJ2-3, with 8 bases lining up with TRBD2. CDR3 DNA: TGCGCCGGGAAAGCGGGGGAAACCAACACAGATACGCAGTATTTT. This gives the protein CAGKAGETNTDTQYF. Combining the CDR3 with reference TRBV5-1 and TRBJ2-3 gives the whole variable domain KAGVTQTPRYLIKTRGQQVTLSCSPISGHRSVSWYQQTPGQGLQFLFEYFSETQRNKGNFPGRFSGRQFSNSRSEMNVSTLELGDSALYLCAGKAGETNTDTQYFGPGTRLTVL.